The 7 T cell receptor beta chains in this list originate from one sample, sequenced in a study of identical twins' blood T cells. MiXCR, run by TCRdb on the 5' RACE reads, gives a single entry per CDR3 protein. Counted here are 350,000 to 400,000 distinct CDR3 sequences, under 30% occurring once; the ten biggest clones make up more than 5.5%. The sample comprised PBMCs. The source of these receptors is a woman aged 18 to 55 in good health.

The chain carries TRBV12-5 and TRBJ1-2; D gene ambiguous. The V gene lost 0 bases and the J gene lost 4 bases, with 6 bases spanning the gap. The CDR3 consists of 13 residues. Germline CDR1 and CDR2: LGHNT and FRNRAP. The CDR3 loop reads CASGLVMGYGYTF. In DNA, the CDR3 is TGTGCTAGTGGTTTGGTAATGGGCTATGGCTACACCTTC. Together with reference TRBV12-5 and TRBJ1-2, the CDR3 gives the full variable domain: DARVTQTPRHKVTEMGQEVTMRCQPILGHNTVFWYRQTMMQGLELLAYFRNRAPLDDSGMPKDRFSAEMPDATLATLKIQPSEPRDSAVYFCASGLVMGYGYTFGSGTRLTVV.

The sample holds a few counts of this clonotype. J is TRBJ1-2 and V is TRBV6-5; D call uncertain. V lost 6 bases, J lost 6 bases, and 11 bases lay in between. Germline CDR1 MNHEY, CDR2 SVGAGI. The CDR3 runs 12 residues. DNA for the CDR3: TGTGCCAGCAGCTCGGGAAGCAATGGCTACACCTTC. It translates to CASSSGSNGYTF.

This clonotype was observed a handful of times. A single base separates this from a much larger clone, so it may be a read error. The chain is built from TRBV29-1 and TRBJ1-5, with D tentatively TRBD2 (6 bases). The tail of the sequence fits TRBJ2-3 better, so the J call may be wrong. Germline V gene data show CDR1 as SQVTM and CDR2 as ANQGSEA. The CDR3 has 13 amino acids. CDR3 region: CSVAPGSNQPQYF. DNA for the CDR3: TGCAGCGTTGCACCCGGGAGCAATCAGCCCCAGTATTTT.

This clonotype came up many times. The rearrangement links TRBV2 to TRBJ1-6; tentative D call: TRBD1 (5 bases). The V end was cut by 3 bases, the J end by 6 bases, with 9 bases between. Germline assignment: CDR1 SNHLY and CDR2 FYNNEI. The CDR3 sequence is 14 residues long. The CDR3 is CASSDAGSNSPLHF. Written as DNA, the CDR3 is TGTGCCAGCAGTGATGCAGGGAGTAATTCACCCCTCCACTTT. Full variable domain (remainder filled in from reference TRBV2 and TRBJ1-6): EPEVTQTPSHQVTQMGQEVILRCVPISNHLYFYWYRQILGQKVEFLVSFYNNEISEKSEIFDDQFSVERPDGSNFTLKIRSTKLEDSAMYFCASSDAGSNSPLHFGNGTRLTVT.

The chain combines TRBV11-2 with TRBJ2-3; D is tentatively TRBD1 or TRBD2 (5 bases each). Trimming left V 4 bases short and J 6 bases short, with 17 bases between. The CDR3 is 15 residues long. In germline, CDR1 is SGHAT, CDR2 FQNNGV. The CDR3 DNA is TGTGCCAGCAGCTCGGGACGGACCCCCGGGGATACGCAGTATTTT. It is translated as CASSSGRTPGDTQYF.

There are a few counts of this clonotype. This sequence joins TRBV9 and TRBJ2-5; perhaps TRBD2 as D (6 bases). Per germline, CDR1 SGDLS and CDR2 YYNGEE. Trimming removed 2 bases at V and 4 bases at J, with 15 bases between. CDR3 length: 15 amino acids. CDR3 amino acids: CASSVGGLFPETQYF. CDR3 sequence (DNA): TGTGCCAGCAGCGTCGGGGGACTCTTCCCAGAGACCCAGTACTTC.

This clonotype was recorded a few times. The chain carries TRBV20-1 and TRBJ2-1; no clear D. Trimming shortened V by 8 bases and J by 0 bases, and 14 bases separated the two germline ends. Germline loops: CDR1 DFQATT, CDR2 SNEGSKA (reference sequence). This CDR3 spans 14 amino acids. CDR3 nucleotides: TGCAGTTTCGTACGTTCTGGCTCCTACAATGAGCAGTTCTTC. This gives the protein CSFVRSGSYNEQFF.